What follows describes a single T cell receptor beta chain. Its binding antigen is unknown. No much larger clonotype is one base removed from it; base qualities were not supplied. These data come from a study of blood T cell repertoires in COVID-19 (dated by TCRdb to about 2020). Some background on the complete study: Samples from collaborators originated in the United States, Italy and Spain and spanned both the acute and convalescent phases of COVID-19. The repertoires were made available in a free public database intended to serve as a resource for research on the immune response to SARS-CoV-2. Sample metadata almost always included a de-identified subject ID, COVID-19 status, age in years and sex. The samples were drawn from the first 160 participants of the ongoing ImmuneRACE study and from over a thousand subjects provided by 6 global collaborators. Subjects who had been exposed to COVID-19, were actively infected with it, or had recovered from it provided the deeply sampled blood TCRbeta repertoires that made up the dataset. The prospective study material was composed of cDNA or gDNA derived from T cells, B-cell-depleted T cells, or PBMCs. Where available, HLA class I and class II types were obtained from metadata supplied by the sample provider rather than from assay-based typing.

TCRbeta CDR3 regions were amplified from genomic DNA by means of the immunoSEQ Assay, a bias-controlled multiplex PCR. Turning to the authors' computational methods: The number of nucleated cells in each sample was estimated by amplification of reference gene primers within the assay. Sequence reads were collapsed and filtered to measure the absolute abundance of every unique TCRbeta CDR3 rearrangement. Productive Simpson clonality was computed per sample as the square root of Simpson's diversity index over productive rearrangements. Drawn from immuneACCESS, this table holds only the in-frame rearrangements with V and J called that TCRdb kept. Clones are partly lost; checked studies trace under half to an unresolved V gene and leave the rest unexplained. V and J calls and clone size come straight from that table; D and trimming were deduced from the DNA. This sample is represented by roughly 290,000 clones; more than 70% of them were singletons. The top ten clones comprise roughly 8% of the sample.

Study-wide conclusions, independent of this receptor: Clinical and demographic metadata were provided uncurated, with the amount varying by source and participant.

Per the germline V gene, SGHTA is the CDR1 and FQGNSA is the CDR2. The CDR3, from cysteine to phenylalanine, totals 14 residues. The DNA shown is the 42-base CDR3, in frame from base 1. After removal of 5 bases from V and 5 bases from J, the junction retains 5 bases not matched to a gene. Another Seattle source contributed samples from volunteer blood donors who had recovered from COVID-19. Whole blood was collected in K2EDTA tubes by collaborating institutions according to the institutions' own protocols. For TCRbeta analysis, collaborator samples were shipped as frozen whole blood, as isolated PBMCs, or as DNA extracted from either sample type.

What was sequenced was peripheral blood. The TCR sequence derives from a woman between 50 and 59 years old who had recovered from COVID-19. Rearrangement joined TRBV7-2 to TRBJ2-5; 10 middle bases align to TRBD2. The CDR3 has the sequence CASSPLAGVETQYF. The DNA reads as follows: TGTGCCAGCAGCCCTCTAGCGGGAGTCGAGACCCAGTACTTC.